The clone carrying this T cell receptor (beta chain) has a handful of counts. The antigen remains unidentified. The study sequenced cultured CD4+ T cell DNA using the Oncomine TCR Beta short-read assay. Using its own MiXCR run on the PCR reads, TCRdb lists one record per CDR3 protein. The data contain under 25,000 distinct CDR3 sequences, approximately 26% of them seen just once; the ten biggest clones take up approximately 10%. The data belong to a study of vaccination and CD4 T cells after COVID-19. Between the trimmed V and J ends, which lost 7 bases and 6 bases, there was a span of 9 bases. The CDR3 is 11 residues long. Treatment in this sample: 10-day PBMC culture with coronavirus spike peptide pools or control peptides (ViraFEST assay). Notes on the study in general: SARS-CoV-2-reactive clonotypes rose nonsignificantly, with the median going from roughly 19 to 38.

The V call is TRBV12-3 or TRBV12-4, the J call TRBJ1-1; D is undetermined. The clonotype comes from a human donor with COVID-19. Sequenced sample: cultured CD4+ T cells from blood. The CDR3 region is CASTRVAEAFF. The CDR3 DNA reads as TGTGCCAGCACCCGAGTCGCTGAAGCTTTCTTT.